This T cell receptor (beta chain) appears in the sequencing data of a study of blood T cell repertoires in COVID-19. Study-level information: There were acute and convalescent COVID-19 samples, and they came from the United States, Italy and Spain.

Measured with immunoSEQ multiplex PCR; TCRdb has only the in-frame clones, and not every one. The profile shows some 370,000 clones, around four fifths of them singletons. The V end lost 2 bases, the J end lost 1 base, and 13 bases lay between the germline ends. This CDR3 is built from 16 residues. CDR1 and CDR2 (germline): KGHSH, LQKENI. Ages ranged from about 18 to 89 years, with residence in under 25 US areas. The study assigned cohorts using participant-reported clinical history. For recovered donors of Cohort 3, there were two negative PCRs, clearance, or symptom resolution. The chain links TRBV18 to TRBJ2-3, with D possibly matching TRBD1 (5 bases). Input material: PBMCs or T cells enriched from blood (not recorded which). This TCR came from a woman in her forties or fifties who had recovered from COVID-19. CDR3 in amino acids: CASSPTGALGTDTQYF. CDR3 DNA: TGTGCCAGCTCACCAACTGGGGCCCTGGGCACAGATACGCAGTATTTT.